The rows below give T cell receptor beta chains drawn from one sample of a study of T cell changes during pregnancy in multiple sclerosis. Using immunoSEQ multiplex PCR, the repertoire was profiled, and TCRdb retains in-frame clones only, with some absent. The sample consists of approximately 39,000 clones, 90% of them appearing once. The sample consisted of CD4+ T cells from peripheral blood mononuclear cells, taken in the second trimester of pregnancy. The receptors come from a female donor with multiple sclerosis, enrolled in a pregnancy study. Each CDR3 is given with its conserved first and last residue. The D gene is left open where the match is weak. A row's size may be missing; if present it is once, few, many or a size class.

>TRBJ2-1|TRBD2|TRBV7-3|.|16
TGTGCCAGCAGCTTAACTGCGGGAGCAGCATACGATGAGCAGTTCTTC
CASSLTAGAAYDEQFF
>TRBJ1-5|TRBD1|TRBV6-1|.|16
TGTGCCAGCAGTGTGGACAGGGTCATACGAAATCAGCCCCAGCATTTT
CASSVDRVIRNQPQHF
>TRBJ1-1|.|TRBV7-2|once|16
TGTGCCAGCAGCTTATTGAGGGTCTCCATGAACACTGAAGCTTTCTTT
CASSLLRVSMNTEAFF
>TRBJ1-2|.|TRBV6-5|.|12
TGTGCCAGCAGGCGCTCCAACTATGGCTACACCTTC
CASRRSNYGYTF
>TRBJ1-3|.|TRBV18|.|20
TGTGCCAGCTCACCACTTAGAAAGGGGGACATACCGGTCTCTGGAAACACCATATATTTT
CASSPLRKGDIPVSGNTIYF
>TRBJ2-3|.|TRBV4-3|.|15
TGCGCCAGCAGCCAAGACTTAGCGGAAACAGATACGCAGTATTTT
CASSQDLAETDTQYF
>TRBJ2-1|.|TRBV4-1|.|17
TGCGCCAGCAGCCAAGATGGGTTCGCGGCGGGATGGGATGAGCAGTTCTTC
CASSQDGFAAGWDEQFF
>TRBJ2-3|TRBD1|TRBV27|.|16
TGTGCCAGCAGTAGATGGACAGGGGGAAGGACAGATACGCAGTATTTT
CASSRWTGGRTDTQYF
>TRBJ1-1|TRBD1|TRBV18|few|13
TGTGCCAGCTCAACAGGGGGCCCAACTGAAGCTTTCTTT
CASSTGGPTEAFF
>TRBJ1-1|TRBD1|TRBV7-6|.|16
TGTGCCAGCAGCTTAACCCAGGGACAGTTGAACACTGAAGCTTTCTTT
CASSLTQGQLNTEAFF
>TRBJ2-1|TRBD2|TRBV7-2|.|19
TGTGCCAGCAGCTTAGAAATAGGACTAGCGGGAGGGCCGCGAAATGAGCAGTTCTTC
CASSLEIGLAGGPRNEQFF
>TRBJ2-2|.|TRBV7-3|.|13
TGTGCCAGCAGCTTATCCGGCACCGGGGAGCTGTTTTTT
CASSLSGTGELFF
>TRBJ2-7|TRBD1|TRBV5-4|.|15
TGTGCCAGCAGCCCTGGCGGGACAGGGACAGGCGAGCAGTACTTC
CASSPGGTGTGEQYF
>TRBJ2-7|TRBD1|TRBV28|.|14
TGTGCCAGCAGCCGACAGGGAGCTCACTACGAGCAGTACTTC
CASSRQGAHYEQYF
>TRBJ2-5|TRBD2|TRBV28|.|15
TGTGCCAGCAGGTCGCTAGCGGGAGGTCGGGAGACCCAGTACTTC
CASRSLAGGRETQYF
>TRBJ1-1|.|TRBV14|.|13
TGTGCCAGCAGCCTCTGGGGAGATGGAGAAGCTTTCTTT
CASSLWGDGEAFF
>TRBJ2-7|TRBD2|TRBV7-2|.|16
TGTGCCAGCAGCCCGAGCGGGAGGGCCAATACCTACGAGCAGTACTTC
CASSPSGRANTYEQYF
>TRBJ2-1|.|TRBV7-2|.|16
TGTGCCAGCAGCACAAATTCAAGGGGATTTTACAATGAGCAGTTCTTC
CASSTNSRGFYNEQFF
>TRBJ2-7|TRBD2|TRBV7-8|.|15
TGTGCCAGCAGCTTAGGGCGGGAGGGCCTCTACGAGCAGTACTTC
CASSLGREGLYEQYF
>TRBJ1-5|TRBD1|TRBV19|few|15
TGTGCCAGTAGAAGCGCCGGGACAGGTTATCAGCCCCAGCATTTT
CASRSAGTGYQPQHF
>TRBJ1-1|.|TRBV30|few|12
TGTGCCTGGAGTCCTACGAACACTGAAGCTTTCTTT
CAWSPTNTEAFF
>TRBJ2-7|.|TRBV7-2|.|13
TGTGCCAGCAGCTCAGGGATACTTGGCGAGCAGTACTTC
CASSSGILGEQYF
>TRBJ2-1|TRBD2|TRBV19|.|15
TGTGCCAGTAGGATAGCGGGAGAGGTGTACAATGAGCAGTTCTTC
CASRIAGEVYNEQFF
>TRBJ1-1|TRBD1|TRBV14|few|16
TGTGCCAGCAGCCAAGTTCCCGGACAGGGAGACACTGAAGCTTTCTTT
CASSQVPGQGDTEAFF
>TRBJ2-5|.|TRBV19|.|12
TGTGCCAGTAGACAAGCAGGGGAGACCCAGTACTTC
CASRQAGETQYF
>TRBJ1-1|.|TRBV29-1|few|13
TGCAGCGTTGACTGGGCACCGAGCACTGAAGCTTTCTTT
CSVDWAPSTEAFF
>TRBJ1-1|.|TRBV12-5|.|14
TGTGCTAGTGGTCTCCAGGGGAGGGACACTGAAGCTTTCTTT
CASGLQGRDTEAFF
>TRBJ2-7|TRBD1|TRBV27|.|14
TGTGCCAGCAGCCTATTTGGACAGGCCTACGAGCAGTACTTC
CASSLFGQAYEQYF